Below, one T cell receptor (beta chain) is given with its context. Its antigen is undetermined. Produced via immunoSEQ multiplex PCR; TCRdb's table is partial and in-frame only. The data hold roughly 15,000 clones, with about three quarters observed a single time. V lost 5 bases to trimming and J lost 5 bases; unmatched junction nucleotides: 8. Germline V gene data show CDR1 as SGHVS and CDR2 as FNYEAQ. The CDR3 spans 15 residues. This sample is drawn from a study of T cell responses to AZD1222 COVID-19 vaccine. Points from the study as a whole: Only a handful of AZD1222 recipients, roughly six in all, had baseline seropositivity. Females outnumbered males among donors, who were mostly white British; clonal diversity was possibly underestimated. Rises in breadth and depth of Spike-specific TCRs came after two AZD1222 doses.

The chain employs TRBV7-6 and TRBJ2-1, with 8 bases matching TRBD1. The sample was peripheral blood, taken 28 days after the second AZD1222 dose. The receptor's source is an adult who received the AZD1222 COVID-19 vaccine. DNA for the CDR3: TGTGCCAGCAGCCCTGACAGGGGAAGCCACAATGAGCAGTTCTTC. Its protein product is CASSPDRGSHNEQFF.